This T cell receptor beta chain was recorded in a study of long-term antiretroviral therapy in people with HIV. Study overall: There is a gap of about a decade between the earliest samples and the later 2015 immediate-ART recommendation. Regarding the study as a whole: ART adherence, viral resistance and therapy changes went unrecorded.

A note on this clone: What it binds is not known.

Germline V gives CDR1 LNHDA, CDR2 SQIVND (reference sequence). The V and J ends lost 0 bases and 5 bases, in that order; junction bases with no gene match: 11. The CDR3 runs to 18 residues. At survey level, the immunoSEQ assay was run in its v3.0 version. Each sample had sequencing targeting about 40,000-50,000 T-cell genomes. The data were produced by immunoSEQ multiplex PCR, yet TCRdb's version contains in-frame clones alone and is incomplete. There are roughly 17,000 clones in the sample; roughly 95% occur only once, and 1.1% to 1.5% lies in the top ten. Each donor had at least one pre-ART and at least two post-ART PBMC samples.

The sequencing used unsorted PBMCs, collected approximately 11 years after starting antiretroviral therapy. The chain is built from TRBV19 and TRBJ2-2; 8 bases agree with TRBD1. The sequence derives from a man aged 30 to 39 with HIV. The CDR3 DNA reads as TGTGCCAGTAGTATAGACCTCGTAGACAGGGGATGGACCGGGGAGCTGTTTTTT. Its translation: CASSIDLVDRGWTGELFF.